This is a list of T cell receptor beta chains from one sample in a study of OX40 agonist ivuxolimab in advanced cancers. Clones were sequenced by immunoSEQ multiplex PCR, and TCRdb holds only the in-frame ones, with some missing. The repertoire includes 63,000 or so clones, approximately 81% of them detected once, and 0.9% to 1.2% sits in the top ten. Sequencing was performed on CD4+ or CD8+ T cells sorted from blood, taken in a trial of the OX40 agonist ivuxolimab. These TCRs come from an adult with an advanced solid tumor such as melanoma, head and neck, liver or kidney cancer. Both conserved end residues are part of each CDR3. Fields, in order: V gene, J gene, D gene, clone size, CDR3 protein, CDR3 DNA. The D gene is left open where the match is weak. Size tells how often a clone was seen (once, few, many) or the class of an expanded clone, and some rows leave it out.

TRBV19	TRBJ2-2	.	once	CASSVQGLGRNTGELFF	TGTGCCAGTAGTGTCCAGGGGCTGGGGAGGAACACCGGGGAGCTGTTTTTT
TRBV5-1	TRBJ1-3	.	.	CASSLGQSSSGNTIYF	TGCGCCAGCAGCTTGGGGCAGTCGAGCTCTGGAAACACCATATATTTT
TRBV7-2	TRBJ2-1	.	.	CASSQRGNEQFF	TGTGCCAGCAGCCAACGGGGGAATGAGCAGTTCTTC
TRBV18	TRBJ2-5	.	.	CASSPDQTTGETQYF	TGTGCCAGCTCACCGGACCAGACAACCGGAGAGACCCAGTACTTC
TRBV7-2	TRBJ2-3	TRBD2	.	CASSLYGSGGAIDTQYF	TGTGCCAGCAGCTTATACGGTAGCGGGGGGGCCATAGATACGCAGTATTTT
TRBV7-2	TRBJ1-4	.	.	CASSFRQGDEKLFF	TGTGCCAGCAGCTTCAGGCAGGGTGATGAAAAACTGTTTTTT
TRBV27	TRBJ2-7	TRBD2	few	CASSLRSSGGAFPYEQYF	TGTGCCAGCAGTTTGCGGTCTAGCGGGGGGGCCTTCCCCTACGAGCAGTACTTC
TRBV5-1	TRBJ1-3	.	.	CASRSTGNSGNTIYF	TGCGCCAGCAGATCTACAGGGAACTCTGGAAACACCATATATTTT
TRBV7-7	TRBJ2-2	TRBD2	.	CASSSGGGLPGELFF	TGTGCCAGCAGCTCGGGCGGGGGGCTTCCCGGGGAGCTGTTTTTT
TRBV11-2	TRBJ1-5	TRBD1	few	CASSIQGNQPQHF	TGTGCCAGCAGCATACAGGGGAATCAGCCCCAGCATTTT
TRBV7-2	TRBJ2-4	TRBD1	.	CASSPDRALAKNIQYF	TGTGCCAGCAGCCCCGACAGGGCTCTAGCCAAAAACATTCAGTACTTC
TRBV30	TRBJ2-2	.	.	CAWSVAAQGSNTGELFF	TGTGCCTGGAGTGTAGCCGCACAGGGATCGAACACCGGGGAGCTGTTTTTT
TRBV7-9	TRBJ2-3	TRBD2	.	CASSPRASGGRLTDTQYF	TGTGCCAGCAGCCCGCGGGCTAGCGGGGGAAGGCTTACAGATACGCAGTATTTT
TRBV7-8	TRBJ2-5	.	.	CASSRGPVQETQYF	TGTGCCAGCAGCCGAGGACCGGTCCAAGAGACCCAGTACTTC
TRBV6-4	TRBJ1-2	TRBD1	.	CASTPGAGGDYGYTF	TGTGCCAGCACCCCGGGTGCAGGGGGCGACTATGGCTACACCTTC
TRBV7-6	TRBJ2-5	TRBD2	.	CASSLGGGREETQYF	TGTGCCAGCAGCTTAGGGGGGGGTCGGGAAGAGACCCAGTACTTC
TRBV7-8	TRBJ1-2	.	.	CASSFYRDQYGYTF	TGTGCCAGCAGCTTCTACAGGGACCAGTATGGCTACACCTTC
TRBV30	TRBJ2-4	TRBD1	.	CAWSVGTGRENIQYF	TGTGCCTGGAGTGTAGGGACAGGGCGGGAAAACATTCAGTACTTC
TRBV7-2	TRBJ2-3	TRBD1	.	CASSSTGGDQYF	TGTGCCAGCAGCTCGACAGGGGGTGACCAGTATTTT
TRBV18	TRBJ2-4	.	.	CASSPPGQRDIQYF	TGTGCCAGCTCACCACCGGGCCAGAGGGACATTCAGTACTTC
TRBV14	TRBJ1-1	.	.	CASSLRVQQGTTEAFF	TGTGCCAGCAGCCTAAGGGTTCAACAGGGCACCACTGAAGCTTTCTTT
TRBV15	TRBJ2-3	TRBD2	.	CATSVAGGFTDTQYF	TGTGCCACCAGCGTTGCGGGGGGGTTCACAGATACGCAGTATTTT
TRBV18	TRBJ1-1	TRBD1	.	CASSALTGEVEAFF	TGTGCCAGCTCAGCGCTGACAGGGGAGGTTGAAGCTTTCTTT
TRBV5-1	TRBJ2-2	.	.	CASSLERIPGELFF	TGCGCCAGCAGCTTAGAAAGAATCCCCGGGGAGCTGTTTTTT
TRBV6-1	TRBJ2-7	TRBD1	.	CASRTAGTGSNEQYF	TGTGCCAGCAGGACAGCCGGGACAGGGTCCAACGAGCAGTACTTC
TRBV7-6	TRBJ2-7	.	.	CASSLIAGLHEQYF	TGTGCCAGCAGCTTAATCGCAGGGCTCCACGAGCAGTACTTC
TRBV5-1	TRBJ2-3	TRBD2	.	CASSISGFTDTQYF	TGCGCCAGCAGCATTAGCGGGTTCACAGATACGCAGTATTTT
TRBV21-1	TRBJ1-5	.	.	CASSKVAGGEPQHF	TGTGCCAGCAGCAAAGTTGCCGGGGGTGAGCCCCAGCATTTT